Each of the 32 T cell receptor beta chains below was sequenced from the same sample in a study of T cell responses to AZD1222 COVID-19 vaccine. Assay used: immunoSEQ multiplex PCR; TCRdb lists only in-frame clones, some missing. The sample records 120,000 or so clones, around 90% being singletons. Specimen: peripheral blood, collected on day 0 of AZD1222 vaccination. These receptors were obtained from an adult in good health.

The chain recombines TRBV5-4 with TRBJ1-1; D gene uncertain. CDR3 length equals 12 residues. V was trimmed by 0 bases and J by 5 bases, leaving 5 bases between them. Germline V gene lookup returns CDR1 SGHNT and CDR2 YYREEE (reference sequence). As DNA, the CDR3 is TGTGCCAGCAGCTTGGTGGGAACTGAAGCTTTCTTT. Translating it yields CASSLVGTEAFF.

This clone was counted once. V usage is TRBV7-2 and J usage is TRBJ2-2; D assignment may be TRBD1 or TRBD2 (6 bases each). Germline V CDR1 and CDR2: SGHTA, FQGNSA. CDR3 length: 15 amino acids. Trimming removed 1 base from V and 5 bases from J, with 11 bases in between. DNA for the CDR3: TGTGCCAGCAGCTTAGACAGGGCGGGGACCGGGGAGCTGTTTTTT. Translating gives CASSLDRAGTGELFF. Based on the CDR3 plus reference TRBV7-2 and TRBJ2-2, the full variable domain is GAGVSQSPSNKVTEKGKDVELRCDPISGHTALYWYRQSLGQGLEFLIYFQGNSAPDKSGLPSDRFSAERTGGSVSTLTIQRTQQEDSAVYLCASSLDRAGTGELFFGEGSRLTVL.

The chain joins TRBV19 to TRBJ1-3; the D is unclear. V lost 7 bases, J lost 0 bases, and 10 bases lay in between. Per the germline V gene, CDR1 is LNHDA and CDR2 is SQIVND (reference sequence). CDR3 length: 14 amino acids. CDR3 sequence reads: CASKMVLSGNTIYF. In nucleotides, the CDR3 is TGTGCCAGTAAAATGGTGCTCTCTGGAAACACCATATATTTT.

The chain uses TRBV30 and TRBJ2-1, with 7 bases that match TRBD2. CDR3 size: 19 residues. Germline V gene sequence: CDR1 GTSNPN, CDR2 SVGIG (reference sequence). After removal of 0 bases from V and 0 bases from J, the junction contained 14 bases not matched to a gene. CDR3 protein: CAWSVAGRDAASSYNEQFF. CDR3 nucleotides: TGTGCCTGGAGTGTAGCGGGGAGGGACGCTGCTAGCTCCTACAATGAGCAGTTCTTC.

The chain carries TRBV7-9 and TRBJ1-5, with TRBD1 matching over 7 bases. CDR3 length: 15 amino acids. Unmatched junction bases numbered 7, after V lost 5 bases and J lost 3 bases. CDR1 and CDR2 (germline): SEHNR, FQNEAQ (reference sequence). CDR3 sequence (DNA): TGTGCCAGCAGCCCCGGGACAGCTCACAATCAGCCCCAGCATTTT. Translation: CASSPGTAHNQPQHF.

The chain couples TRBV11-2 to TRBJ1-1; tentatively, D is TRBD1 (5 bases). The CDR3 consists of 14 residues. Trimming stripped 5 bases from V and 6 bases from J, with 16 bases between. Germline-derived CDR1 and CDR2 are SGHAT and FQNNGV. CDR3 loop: CASSGGPPGAEAFF. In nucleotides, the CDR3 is TGTGCCAGCAGCGGGGGACCTCCAGGCGCTGAAGCTTTCTTT.

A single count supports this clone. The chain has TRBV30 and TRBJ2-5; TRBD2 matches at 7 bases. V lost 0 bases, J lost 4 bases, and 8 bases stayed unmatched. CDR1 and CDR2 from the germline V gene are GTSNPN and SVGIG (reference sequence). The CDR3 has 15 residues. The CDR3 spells CAWSVSLAEGETQYF. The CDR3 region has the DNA TGTGCCTGGAGTGTATCCCTAGCGGAGGGAGAGACCCAGTACTTC.

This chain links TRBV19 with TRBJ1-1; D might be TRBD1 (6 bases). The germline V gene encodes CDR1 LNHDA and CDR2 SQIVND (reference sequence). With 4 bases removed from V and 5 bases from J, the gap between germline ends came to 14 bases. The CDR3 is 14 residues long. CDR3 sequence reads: CASSTDSGRTEAFF. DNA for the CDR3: TGTGCCAGTAGTACGGACAGCGGTAGGACTGAAGCTTTCTTT.

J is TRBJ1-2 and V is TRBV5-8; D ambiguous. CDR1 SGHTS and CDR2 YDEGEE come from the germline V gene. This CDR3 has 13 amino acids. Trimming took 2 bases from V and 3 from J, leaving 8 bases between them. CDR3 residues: CASSFSPDYGYTF. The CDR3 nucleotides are TGTGCCAGCAGCTTCAGCCCAGACTATGGCTACACCTTC.

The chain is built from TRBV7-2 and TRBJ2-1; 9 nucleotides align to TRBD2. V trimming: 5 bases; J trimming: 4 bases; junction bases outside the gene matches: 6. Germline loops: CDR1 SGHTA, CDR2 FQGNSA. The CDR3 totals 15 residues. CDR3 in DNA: TGTGCCAGCAGCACGGCGGGGGGGCCGTACAATGAGCAGTTCTTC. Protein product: CASSTAGGPYNEQFF.

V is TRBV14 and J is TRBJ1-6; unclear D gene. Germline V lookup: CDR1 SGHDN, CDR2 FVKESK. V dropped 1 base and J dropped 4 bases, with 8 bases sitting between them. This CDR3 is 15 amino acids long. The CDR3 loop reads CASSQAQAYNSPLHF. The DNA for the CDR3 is TGTGCCAGCAGCCAAGCTCAGGCTTATAATTCACCCCTCCACTTT.

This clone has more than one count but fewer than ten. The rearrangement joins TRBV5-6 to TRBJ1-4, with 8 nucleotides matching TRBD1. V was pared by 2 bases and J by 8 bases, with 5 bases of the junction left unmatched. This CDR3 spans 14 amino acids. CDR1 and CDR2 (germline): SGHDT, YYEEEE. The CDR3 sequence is CASSFGQGSEKLFF. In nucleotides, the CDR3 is TGTGCCAGCAGCTTCGGACAGGGCAGCGAAAAACTGTTTTTT.

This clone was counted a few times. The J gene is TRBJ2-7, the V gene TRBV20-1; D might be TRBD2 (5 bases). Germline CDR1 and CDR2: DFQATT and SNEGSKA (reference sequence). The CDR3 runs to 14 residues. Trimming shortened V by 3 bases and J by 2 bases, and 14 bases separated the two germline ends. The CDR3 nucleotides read TGCAGTGCTAGTCGGGCCCCGAGGGCCTACGAGCAGTACTTC. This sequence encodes CSASRAPRAYEQYF.

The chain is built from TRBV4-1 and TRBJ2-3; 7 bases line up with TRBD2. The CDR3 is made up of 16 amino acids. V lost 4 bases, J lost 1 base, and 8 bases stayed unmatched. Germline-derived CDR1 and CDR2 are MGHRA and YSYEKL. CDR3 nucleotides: TGCGCCAGCAGCCCCACGGGGGGATGGGGCACAGATACGCAGTATTTT. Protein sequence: CASSPTGGWGTDTQYF.

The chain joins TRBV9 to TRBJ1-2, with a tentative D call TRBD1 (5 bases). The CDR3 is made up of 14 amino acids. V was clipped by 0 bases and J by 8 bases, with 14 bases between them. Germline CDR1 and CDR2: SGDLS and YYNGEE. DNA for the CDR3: TGTGCCAGCAGCGTAGCCGAGGGGATGGTCGGCTACACCTTC. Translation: CASSVAEGMVGYTF. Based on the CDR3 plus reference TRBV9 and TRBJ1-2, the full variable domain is DSGVTQTPKHLITATGQRVTLRCSPRSGDLSVYWYQQSLDQGLQFLIQYYNGEERAKGNILERFSAQQFPDLHSELNLSSLELGDSALYFCASSVAEGMVGYTFGSGTRLTVV.

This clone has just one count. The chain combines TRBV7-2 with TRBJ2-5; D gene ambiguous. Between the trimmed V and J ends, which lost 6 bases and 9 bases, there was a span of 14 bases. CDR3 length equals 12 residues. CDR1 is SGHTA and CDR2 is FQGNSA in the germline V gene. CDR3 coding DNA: TGTGCCAGCAGTACTACTCCGTGGGCCCAGTACTTC. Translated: CASSTTPWAQYF.

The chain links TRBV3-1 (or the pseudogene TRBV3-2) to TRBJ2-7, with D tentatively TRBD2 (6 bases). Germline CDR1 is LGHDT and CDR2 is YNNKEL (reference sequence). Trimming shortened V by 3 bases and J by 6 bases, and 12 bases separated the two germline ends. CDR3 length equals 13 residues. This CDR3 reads CASSQGGGLEQYF. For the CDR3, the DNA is TGTGCCAGCAGCCAGGGCGGAGGGCTCGAGCAGTACTTC.

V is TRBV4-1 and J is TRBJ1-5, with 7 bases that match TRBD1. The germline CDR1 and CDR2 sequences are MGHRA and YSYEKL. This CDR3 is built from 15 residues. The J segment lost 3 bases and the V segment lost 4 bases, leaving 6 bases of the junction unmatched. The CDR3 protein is CASSLSGTDNQPQHF. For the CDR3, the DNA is TGCGCCAGCAGCCTGTCCGGGACAGACAATCAGCCCCAGCATTTT.

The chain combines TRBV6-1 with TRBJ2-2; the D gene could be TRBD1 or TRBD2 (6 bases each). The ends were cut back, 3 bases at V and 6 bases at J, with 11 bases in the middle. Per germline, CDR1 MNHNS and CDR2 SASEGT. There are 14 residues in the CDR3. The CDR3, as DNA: TGTGCCAGCAGTGAGACAGGAGGGGCCGGGGAGCTGTTTTTT. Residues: CASSETGGAGELFF.

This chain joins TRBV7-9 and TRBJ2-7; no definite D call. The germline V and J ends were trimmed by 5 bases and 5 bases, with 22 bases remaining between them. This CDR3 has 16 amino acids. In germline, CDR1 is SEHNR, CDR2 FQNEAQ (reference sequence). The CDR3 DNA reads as TGTGCCAGCAGCGCGCCTTCCGGGTCCTTCCTCCACGAGCAGTACTTC. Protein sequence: CASSAPSGSFLHEQYF.

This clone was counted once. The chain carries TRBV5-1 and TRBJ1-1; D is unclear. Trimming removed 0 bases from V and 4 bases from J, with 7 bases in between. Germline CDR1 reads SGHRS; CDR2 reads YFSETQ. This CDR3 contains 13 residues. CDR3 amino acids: CASSLGSSTEAFF. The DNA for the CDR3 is TGCGCCAGCAGCTTGGGTTCGAGCACTGAAGCTTTCTTT.

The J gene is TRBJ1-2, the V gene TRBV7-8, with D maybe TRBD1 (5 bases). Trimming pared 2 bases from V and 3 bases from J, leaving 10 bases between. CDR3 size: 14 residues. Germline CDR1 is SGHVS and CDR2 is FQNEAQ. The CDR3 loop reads CASSLMTEYYGYTF. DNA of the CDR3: TGTGCCAGCAGCTTAATGACAGAGTACTATGGCTACACCTTC.

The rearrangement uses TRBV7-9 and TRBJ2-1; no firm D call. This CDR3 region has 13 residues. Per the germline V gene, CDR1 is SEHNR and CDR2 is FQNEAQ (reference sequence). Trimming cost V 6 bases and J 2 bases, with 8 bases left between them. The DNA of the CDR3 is TGTGCCAGCAGGCACAGAGCCTACAATGAGCAGTTCTTC. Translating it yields CASRHRAYNEQFF.

The CDR3: CASSRLHTDTQYF. The CDR3 DNA reads as TGTGCCAGCAGCCGACTCCACACAGATACGCAGTATTTT. The gene calls are TRBV5-8 and TRBJ2-3; D is ambiguous. Deletions cut 4 bases from V and 2 bases from J, with 8 bases between. The CDR3 covers 13 residues. The germline CDR1 and CDR2 sequences are SGHTS and YDEGEE.

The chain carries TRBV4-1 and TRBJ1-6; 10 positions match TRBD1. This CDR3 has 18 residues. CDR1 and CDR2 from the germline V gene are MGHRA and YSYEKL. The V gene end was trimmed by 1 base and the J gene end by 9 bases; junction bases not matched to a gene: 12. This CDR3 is CASSQGWVRDRGGSPLHF. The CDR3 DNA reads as TGCGCCAGCAGCCAAGGTTGGGTCCGGGACAGGGGAGGTTCACCCCTCCACTTT.

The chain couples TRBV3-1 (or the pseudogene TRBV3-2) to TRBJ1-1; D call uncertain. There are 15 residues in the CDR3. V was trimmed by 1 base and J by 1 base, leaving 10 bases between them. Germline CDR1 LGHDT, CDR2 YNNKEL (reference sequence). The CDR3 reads CASSQVRRENTEAFF. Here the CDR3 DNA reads TGTGCCAGCAGCCAAGTGCGTCGGGAGAACACTGAAGCTTTCTTT.

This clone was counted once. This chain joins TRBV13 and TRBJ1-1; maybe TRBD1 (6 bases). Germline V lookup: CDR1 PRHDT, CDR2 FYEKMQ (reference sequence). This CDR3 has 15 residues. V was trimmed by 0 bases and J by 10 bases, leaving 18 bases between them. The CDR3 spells CASSLGYRARGGAFF. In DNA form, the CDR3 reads TGTGCCAGCAGCTTAGGCTACAGGGCCCGAGGGGGAGCTTTCTTT.

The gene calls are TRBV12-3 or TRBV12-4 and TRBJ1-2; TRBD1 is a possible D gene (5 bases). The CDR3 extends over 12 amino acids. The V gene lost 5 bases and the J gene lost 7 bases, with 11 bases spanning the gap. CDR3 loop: CASSPGGSGYTF. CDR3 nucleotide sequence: TGTGCCAGCAGTCCGGGGGGGTCTGGCTACACCTTC.

In nucleotides, the CDR3 is TGCGCCAGCAGCCATCCTCAGGGAGGACGTGGCTACACCTTC. This sequence encodes CASSHPQGGRGYTF. This chain links TRBV4-3 with TRBJ1-2; perhaps TRBD1 as D (5 bases). This CDR3 is 14 amino acids long. The germline V and J ends were trimmed by 3 bases and 7 bases, with 15 bases remaining between them. Germline CDR1 is LGHNA and CDR2 is YSLEER.

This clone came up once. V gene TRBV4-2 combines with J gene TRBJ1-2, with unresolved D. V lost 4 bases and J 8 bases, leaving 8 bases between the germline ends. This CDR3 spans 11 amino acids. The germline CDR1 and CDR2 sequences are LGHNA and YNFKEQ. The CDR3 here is CASSRAEGYTF. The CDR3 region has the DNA TGTGCCAGCAGCCGCGCCGAAGGCTACACCTTC.

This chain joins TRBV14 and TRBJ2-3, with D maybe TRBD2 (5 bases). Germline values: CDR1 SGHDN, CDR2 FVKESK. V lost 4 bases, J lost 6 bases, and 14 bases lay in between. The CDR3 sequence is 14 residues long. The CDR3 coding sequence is TGTGCCAGCAGCCGCCTCACGCGGGCGGATACGCAGTATTTT. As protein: CASSRLTRADTQYF.

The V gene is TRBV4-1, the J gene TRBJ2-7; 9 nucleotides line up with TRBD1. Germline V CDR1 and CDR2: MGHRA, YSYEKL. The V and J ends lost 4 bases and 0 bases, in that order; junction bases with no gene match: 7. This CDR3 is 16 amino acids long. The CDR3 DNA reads TGCGCCAGCAGCCCCAGAGGGACAGGGAGCTCCTACGAGCAGTACTTC. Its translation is CASSPRGTGSSYEQYF.